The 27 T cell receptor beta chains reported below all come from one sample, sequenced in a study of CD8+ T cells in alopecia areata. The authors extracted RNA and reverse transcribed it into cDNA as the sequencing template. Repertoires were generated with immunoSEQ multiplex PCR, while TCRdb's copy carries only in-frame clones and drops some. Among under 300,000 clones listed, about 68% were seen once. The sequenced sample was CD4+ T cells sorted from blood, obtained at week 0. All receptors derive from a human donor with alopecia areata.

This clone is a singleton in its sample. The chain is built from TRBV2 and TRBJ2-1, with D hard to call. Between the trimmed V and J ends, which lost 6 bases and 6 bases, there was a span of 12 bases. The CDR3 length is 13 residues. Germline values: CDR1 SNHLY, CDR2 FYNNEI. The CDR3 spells CASSPISVNEQFF. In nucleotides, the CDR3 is TGTGCCAGCAGCCCAATTAGTGTCAATGAGCAGTTCTTC.

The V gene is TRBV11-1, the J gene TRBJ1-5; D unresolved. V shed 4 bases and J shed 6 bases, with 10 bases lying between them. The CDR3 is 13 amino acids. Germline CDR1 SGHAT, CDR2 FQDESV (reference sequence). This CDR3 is CASSSTNGQPQHF. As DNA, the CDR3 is TGTGCCAGCAGCTCCACAAATGGTCAGCCCCAGCATTTT.

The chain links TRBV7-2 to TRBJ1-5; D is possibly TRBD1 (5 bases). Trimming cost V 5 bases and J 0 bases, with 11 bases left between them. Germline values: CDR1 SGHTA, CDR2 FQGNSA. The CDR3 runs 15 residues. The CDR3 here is CASSLTVSSNQPQHF. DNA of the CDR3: TGTGCCAGCAGCCTGACAGTTAGTAGCAATCAGCCCCAGCATTTT. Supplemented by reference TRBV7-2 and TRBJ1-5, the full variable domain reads GAGVSQSPSNKVTEKGKDVELRCDPISGHTALYWYRQSLGQGLEFLIYFQGNSAPDKSGLPSDRFSAERTGGSVSTLTIQRTQQEDSAVYLCASSLTVSSNQPQHFGDGTRLSIL.

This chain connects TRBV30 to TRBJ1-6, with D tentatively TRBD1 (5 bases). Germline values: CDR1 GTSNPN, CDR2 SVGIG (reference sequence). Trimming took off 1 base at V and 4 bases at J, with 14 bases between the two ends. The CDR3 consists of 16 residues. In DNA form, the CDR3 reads TGTGCCTGGAGTGCCAAAAGGGGCGATTATAATTCACCCCTCCACTTT. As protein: CAWSAKRGDYNSPLHF. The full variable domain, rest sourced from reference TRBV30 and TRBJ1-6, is SQTIHQWPATLVQPVGSPLSLECTVEGTSNPNLYWYRQAAGRGLQLLFYSVGIGQISSEVPQNLSASRPQDRQFILSSKKLLLSDSGFYLCAWSAKRGDYNSPLHFGNGTRLTVT.

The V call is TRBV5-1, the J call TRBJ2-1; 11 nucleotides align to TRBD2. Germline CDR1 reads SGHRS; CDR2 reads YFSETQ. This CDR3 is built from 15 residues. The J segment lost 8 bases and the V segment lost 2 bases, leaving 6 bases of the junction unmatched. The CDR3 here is CASSLLAGASDEQFF. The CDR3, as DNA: TGCGCCAGCAGCTTACTAGCGGGGGCCTCCGATGAGCAGTTCTTC.

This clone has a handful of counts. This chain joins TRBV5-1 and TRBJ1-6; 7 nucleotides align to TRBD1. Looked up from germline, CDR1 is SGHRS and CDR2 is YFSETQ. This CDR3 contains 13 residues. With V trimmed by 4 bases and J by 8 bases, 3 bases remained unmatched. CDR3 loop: CASSGTEDSPLHF. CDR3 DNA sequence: TGCGCCAGCAGCGGGACAGAAGATTCACCCCTCCACTTT.

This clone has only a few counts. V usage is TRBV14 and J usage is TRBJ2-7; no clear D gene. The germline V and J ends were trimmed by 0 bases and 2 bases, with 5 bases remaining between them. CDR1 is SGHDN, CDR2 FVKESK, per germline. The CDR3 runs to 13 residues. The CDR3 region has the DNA TGTGCCAGCAGCCAAGAACACCCCTACGAGCAGTACTTC. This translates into CASSQEHPYEQYF.

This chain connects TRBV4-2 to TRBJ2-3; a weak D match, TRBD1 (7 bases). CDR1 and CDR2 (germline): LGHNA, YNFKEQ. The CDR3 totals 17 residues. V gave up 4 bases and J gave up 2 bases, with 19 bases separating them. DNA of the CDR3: TGTGCCAGCAGCCGCAACGCCGGAGGGGGCCACACAGATACGCAGTATTTT. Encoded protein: CASSRNAGGGHTDTQYF.

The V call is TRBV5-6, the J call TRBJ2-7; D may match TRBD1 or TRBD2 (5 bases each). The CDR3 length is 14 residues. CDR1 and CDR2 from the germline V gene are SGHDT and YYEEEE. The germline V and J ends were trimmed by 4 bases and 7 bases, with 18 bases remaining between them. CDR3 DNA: TGTGCCAGCAGCCTGTGGGGGACCCCAGGGGAGCAGTACTTC. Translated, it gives CASSLWGTPGEQYF.

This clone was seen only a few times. CDR3 in DNA: TGTGCCAGTAGTATTCTAGGTGCGGGCAATCAGCCCCAGCATTTT. It encodes CASSILGAGNQPQHF. This sequence joins TRBV19 and TRBJ1-5; D ambiguous. Looked up from germline, CDR1 is LNHDA and CDR2 is SQIVND (reference sequence). This CDR3 region has 15 residues. The V end was cut by 3 bases, the J end by 2 bases, with 11 bases between.

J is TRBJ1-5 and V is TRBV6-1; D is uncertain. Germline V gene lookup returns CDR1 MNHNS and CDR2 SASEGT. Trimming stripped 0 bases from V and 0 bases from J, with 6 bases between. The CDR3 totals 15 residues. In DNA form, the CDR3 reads TGTGCCAGCAGTGAAGCGCTTGGTAGCAATCAGCCCCAGCATTTT. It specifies CASSEALGSNQPQHF.

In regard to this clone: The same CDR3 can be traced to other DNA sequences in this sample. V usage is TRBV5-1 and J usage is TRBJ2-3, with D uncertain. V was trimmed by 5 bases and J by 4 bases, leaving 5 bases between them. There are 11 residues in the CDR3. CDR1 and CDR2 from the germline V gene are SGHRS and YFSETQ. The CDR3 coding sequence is TGCGCCAGCAGAAGTGCAGATACGCAGTATTTT. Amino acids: CASRSADTQYF. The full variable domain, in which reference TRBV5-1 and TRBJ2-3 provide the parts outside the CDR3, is KAGVTQTPRYLIKTRGQQVTLSCSPISGHRSVSWYQQTPGQGLQFLFEYFSETQRNKGNFPGRFSGRQFSNSRSEMNVSTLELGDSALYLCASRSADTQYFGPGTRLTVL.

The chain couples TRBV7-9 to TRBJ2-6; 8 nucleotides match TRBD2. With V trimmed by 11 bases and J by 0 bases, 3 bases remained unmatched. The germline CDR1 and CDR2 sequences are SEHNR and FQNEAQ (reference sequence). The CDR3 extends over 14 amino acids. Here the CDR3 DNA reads TGTGCCCGGGGGGGCGGCTCTGGGGCCAACGTCCTGACTTTC. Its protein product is CARGGGSGANVLTF.

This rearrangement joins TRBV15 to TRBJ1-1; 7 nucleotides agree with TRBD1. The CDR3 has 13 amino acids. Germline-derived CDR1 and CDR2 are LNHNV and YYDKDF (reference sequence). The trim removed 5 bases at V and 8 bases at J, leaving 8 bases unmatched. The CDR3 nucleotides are TGTGCCACCAGCTTAAGAGAGACAGGGGAAGCTTTCTTT. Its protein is CATSLRETGEAFF.

This chain's CDR3 is CASSPTGGSVETQYF. The CDR3 bases are TGTGCCAGCAGCCCTACAGGGGGTTCCGTTGAGACCCAGTACTTC. V usage is TRBV7-9 and J usage is TRBJ2-5, with TRBD1 matching 8 bases. Germline CDR1 is SEHNR and CDR2 is FQNEAQ (reference sequence). The trim removed 5 bases at V and 5 bases at J, leaving 10 bases unmatched. This CDR3 region has 15 residues.

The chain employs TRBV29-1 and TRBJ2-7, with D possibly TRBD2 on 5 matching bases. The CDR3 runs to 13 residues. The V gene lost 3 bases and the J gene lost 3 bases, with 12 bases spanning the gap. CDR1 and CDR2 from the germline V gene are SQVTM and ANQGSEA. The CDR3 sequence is CSVDTGLSYEQYF. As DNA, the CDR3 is TGCAGCGTTGATACGGGGTTGAGCTACGAGCAGTACTTC.

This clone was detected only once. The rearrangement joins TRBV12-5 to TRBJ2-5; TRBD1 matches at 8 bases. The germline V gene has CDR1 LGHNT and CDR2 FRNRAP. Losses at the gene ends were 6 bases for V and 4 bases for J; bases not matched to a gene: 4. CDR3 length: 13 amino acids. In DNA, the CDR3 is TGTGCTAGTGGGGGACAGGTAGGAGAGACCCAGTACTTC. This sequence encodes CASGGQVGETQYF.

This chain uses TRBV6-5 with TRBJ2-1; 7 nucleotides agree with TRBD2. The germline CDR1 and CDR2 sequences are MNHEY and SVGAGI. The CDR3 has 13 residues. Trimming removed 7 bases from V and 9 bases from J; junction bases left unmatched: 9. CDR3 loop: CASMYLAVGEQFF. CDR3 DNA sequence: TGTGCCAGCATGTACCTAGCGGTGGGTGAGCAGTTCTTC.

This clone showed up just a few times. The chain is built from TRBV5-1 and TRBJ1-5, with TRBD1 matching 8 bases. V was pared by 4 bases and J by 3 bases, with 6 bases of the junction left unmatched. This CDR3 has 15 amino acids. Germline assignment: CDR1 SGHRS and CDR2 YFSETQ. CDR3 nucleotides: TGCGCCAGCAGCCCTGGGACAGGCGCCAATCAGCCCCAGCATTTT. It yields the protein CASSPGTGANQPQHF. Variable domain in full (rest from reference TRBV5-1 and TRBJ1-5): KAGVTQTPRYLIKTRGQQVTLSCSPISGHRSVSWYQQTPGQGLQFLFEYFSETQRNKGNFPGRFSGRQFSNSRSEMNVSTLELGDSALYLCASSPGTGANQPQHFGDGTRLSIL.

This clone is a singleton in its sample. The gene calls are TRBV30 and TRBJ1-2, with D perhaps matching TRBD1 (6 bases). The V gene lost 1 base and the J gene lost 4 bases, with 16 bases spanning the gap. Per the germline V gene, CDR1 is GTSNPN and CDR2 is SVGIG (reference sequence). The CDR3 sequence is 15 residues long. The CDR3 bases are TGTGCCTGGAGTGCAAAATTAGGACAGCGCTATGGCTACACCTTC. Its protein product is CAWSAKLGQRYGYTF.

The CDR3 sequence: CATSRTGIFDEQYF. CDR3 bases: TGTGCCACCAGCAGGACAGGAATATTCGACGAGCAGTACTTC. The V and J genes are TRBV15 and TRBJ2-7; TRBD1 might be the D (6 bases). The germline V gene has CDR1 LNHNV and CDR2 YYDKDF (reference sequence). The CDR3 loop spans 14 amino acids. Trimming pared 3 bases from V and 5 bases from J, leaving 14 bases between. The whole variable domain, filled in from reference TRBV15 and TRBJ2-7, reads DAMVIQNPRYQVTQFGKPVTLSCSQTLNHNVMYWYQQKSSQAPKLLFHYYDKDFNNEADTPDNFQSRRPNTSFCFLDIRSPGLGDTAMYLCATSRTGIFDEQYFGPGTRLTVT.

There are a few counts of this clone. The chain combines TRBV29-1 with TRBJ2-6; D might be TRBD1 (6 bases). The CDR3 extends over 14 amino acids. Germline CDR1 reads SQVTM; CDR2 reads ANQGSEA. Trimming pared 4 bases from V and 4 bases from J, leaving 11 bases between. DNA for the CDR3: TGCAGCGTTGTGGGGGCCGCGGGGGCCAACGTCCTGACTTTC. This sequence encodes CSVVGAAGANVLTF.

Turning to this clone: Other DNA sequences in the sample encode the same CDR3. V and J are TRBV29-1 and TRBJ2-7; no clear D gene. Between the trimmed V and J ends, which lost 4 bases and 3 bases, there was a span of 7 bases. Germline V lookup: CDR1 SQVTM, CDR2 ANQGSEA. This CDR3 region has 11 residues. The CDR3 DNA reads TGCAGCGTTGGTAGAGGCTACGAGCAGTACTTC. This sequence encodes CSVGRGYEQYF.

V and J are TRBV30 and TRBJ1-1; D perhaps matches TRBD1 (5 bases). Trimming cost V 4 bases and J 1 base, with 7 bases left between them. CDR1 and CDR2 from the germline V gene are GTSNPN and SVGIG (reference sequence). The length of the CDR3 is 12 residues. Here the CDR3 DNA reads TGTGCCTGGACCGACAGGAACACTGAAGCTTTCTTT. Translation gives CAWTDRNTEAFF.

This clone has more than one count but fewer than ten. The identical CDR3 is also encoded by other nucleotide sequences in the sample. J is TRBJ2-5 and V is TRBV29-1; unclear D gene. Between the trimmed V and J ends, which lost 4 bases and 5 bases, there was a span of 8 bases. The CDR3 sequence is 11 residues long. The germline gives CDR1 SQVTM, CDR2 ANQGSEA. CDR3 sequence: CSVVVGETQYF. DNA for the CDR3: TGCAGCGTTGTAGTAGGGGAGACCCAGTACTTC.

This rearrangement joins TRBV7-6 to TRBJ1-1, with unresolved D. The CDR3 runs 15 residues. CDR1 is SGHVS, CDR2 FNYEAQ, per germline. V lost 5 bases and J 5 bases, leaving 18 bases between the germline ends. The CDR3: CASSLPSGSETEAFF. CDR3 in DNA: TGTGCCAGCAGCCTACCCTCGGGGAGCGAAACTGAAGCTTTCTTT. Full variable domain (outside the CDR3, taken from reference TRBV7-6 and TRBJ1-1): GAGVSQSPRYKVTKRGQDVALRCDPISGHVSLYWYRQALGQGPEFLTYFNYEAQQDKSGLPNDRFSAERPEGSISTLTIQRTEQRDSAMYRCASSLPSGSETEAFFGQGTRLTVV.

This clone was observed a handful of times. The CDR3 reads CSVLGAGTESQETQYF. For the CDR3, the DNA is TGCAGCGTTCTAGGGGCCGGGACGGAGAGCCAAGAGACCCAGTACTTC. The gene calls are TRBV29-1 and TRBJ2-5; the D gene could be TRBD1 or TRBD2 (5 bases each). Trimming left V 5 bases short and J 1 base short, with 20 bases between. Germline-derived CDR1 and CDR2 are SQVTM and ANQGSEA. The CDR3 totals 16 residues. The full variable domain, its missing parts supplied by reference TRBV29-1 and TRBJ2-5, is SAVISQKPSRDICQRGTSLTIQCQVDSQVTMMFWYRQQPGQSLTLIATANQGSEATYESGFVIDKFPISRPNLTFSTLTVSNMSPEDSSIYLCSVLGAGTESQETQYFGPGTRLLVL.